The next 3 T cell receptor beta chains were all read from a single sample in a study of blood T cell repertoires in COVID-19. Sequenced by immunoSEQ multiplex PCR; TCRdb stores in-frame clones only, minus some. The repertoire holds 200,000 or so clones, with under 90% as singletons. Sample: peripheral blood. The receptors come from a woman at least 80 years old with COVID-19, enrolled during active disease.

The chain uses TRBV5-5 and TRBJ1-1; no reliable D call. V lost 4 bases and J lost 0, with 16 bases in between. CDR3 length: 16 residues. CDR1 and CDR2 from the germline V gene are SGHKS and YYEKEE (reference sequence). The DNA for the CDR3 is TGTGCCAGCAGCCCCAGCCCCTCGGGGTTGAACACTGAAGCTTTCTTT. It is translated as CASSPSPSGLNTEAFF.

Written as DNA, the CDR3 is TGTGCCAGCAGTCTCGCAGGGGAAGATACGCAGTATTTT. This codes for CASSLAGEDTQYF. V usage is TRBV28 and J usage is TRBJ2-3; D is perhaps TRBD1 (6 bases). V was clipped by 5 bases and J by 5 bases, with 11 bases between them. This CDR3 is built from 13 residues. Germline CDR1 MDHEN, CDR2 SYDVKM.

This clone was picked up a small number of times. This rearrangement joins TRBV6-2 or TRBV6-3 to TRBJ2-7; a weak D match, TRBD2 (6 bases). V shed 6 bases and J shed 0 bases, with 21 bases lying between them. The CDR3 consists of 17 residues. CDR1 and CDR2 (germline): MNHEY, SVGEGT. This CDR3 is CASSPKGRHLFSYEQYF. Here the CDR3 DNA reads TGTGCCAGCAGCCCTAAGGGGAGGCACCTATTCTCCTACGAGCAGTACTTC.